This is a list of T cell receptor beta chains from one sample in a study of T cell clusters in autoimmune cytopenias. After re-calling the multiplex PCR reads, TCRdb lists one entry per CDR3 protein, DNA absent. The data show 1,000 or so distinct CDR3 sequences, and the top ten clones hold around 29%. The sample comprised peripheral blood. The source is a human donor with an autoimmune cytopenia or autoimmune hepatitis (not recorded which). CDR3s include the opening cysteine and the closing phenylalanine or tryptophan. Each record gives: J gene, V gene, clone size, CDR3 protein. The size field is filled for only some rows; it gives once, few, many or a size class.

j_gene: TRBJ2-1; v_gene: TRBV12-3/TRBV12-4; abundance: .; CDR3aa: CASTPPGREYMGQFF
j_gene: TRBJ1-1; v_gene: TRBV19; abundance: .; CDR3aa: CASSTTGVWNTEAFF
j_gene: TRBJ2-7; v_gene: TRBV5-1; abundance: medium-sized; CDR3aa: CASSPGQGAIHEQYF
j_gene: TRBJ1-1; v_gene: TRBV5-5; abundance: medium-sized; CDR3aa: CASSPTASMNTEAFF
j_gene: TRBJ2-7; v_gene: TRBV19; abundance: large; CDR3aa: CASSQREAGEQYF
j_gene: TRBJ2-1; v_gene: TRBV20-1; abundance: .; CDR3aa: CSARASGAFSYNEQFF
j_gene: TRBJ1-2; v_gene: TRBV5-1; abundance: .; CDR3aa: CASSLEGGINYGYTF
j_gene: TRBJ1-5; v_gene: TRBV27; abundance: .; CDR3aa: CASSLRGNQPQHF
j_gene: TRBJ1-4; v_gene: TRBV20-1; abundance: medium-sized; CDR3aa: CSAGQGAMGNEKLFF
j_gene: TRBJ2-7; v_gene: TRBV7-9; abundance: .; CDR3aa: CASSLVRALAYEQYF
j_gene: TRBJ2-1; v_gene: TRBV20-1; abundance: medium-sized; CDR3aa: CSAARGGRNEQFF
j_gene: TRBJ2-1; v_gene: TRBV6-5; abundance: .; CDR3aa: CASSPTEPSYNEQFF
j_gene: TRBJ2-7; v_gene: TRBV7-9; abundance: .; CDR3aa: CASSSTGSYEQYF
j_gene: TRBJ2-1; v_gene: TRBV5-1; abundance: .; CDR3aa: CASGGGTGAFHEQFF
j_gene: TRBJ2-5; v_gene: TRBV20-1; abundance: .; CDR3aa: CSAIKGTGGETQYF
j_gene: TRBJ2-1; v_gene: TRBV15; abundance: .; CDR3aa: CATSRDQGGVNEQFF
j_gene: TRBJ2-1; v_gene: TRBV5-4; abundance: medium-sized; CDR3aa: CATGRGGSYNEQFF
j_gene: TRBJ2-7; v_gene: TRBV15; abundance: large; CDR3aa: CATSRGVASGTYEQYF
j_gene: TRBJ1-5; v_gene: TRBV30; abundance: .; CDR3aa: CAWRSDRGGMAQHF